A single sample gave rise to the 22 T cell receptor beta chains below, sequenced in a study of T cell repertoires in ileal Crohn's disease. The time point was: inflamed ileum from the surgical specimen. Only in-frame clones appear in the TCRdb table, and some are missing; sequencing was by immunoSEQ multiplex PCR. The sample holds about 5,500 clones, approximately 80% seen once. The sample taken for sequencing was ileal tissue. The receptors derive from an adult with Crohn's disease.

The chain has TRBV7-2 and TRBJ2-5; TRBD2 agrees at 14 bases. CDR3 length: 15 residues. The germline V gene encodes CDR1 SGHTA and CDR2 FQGNSA. The junction had 4 bases not matched to a gene; V was cut back by 5 bases and J by 5 bases. The CDR3 loop is CASSRTSGGFETQYF. In DNA form, the CDR3 reads TGTGCCAGCAGCCGGACTAGCGGGGGGTTTGAGACCCAGTACTTC.

The chain carries TRBV6-1 and TRBJ2-7, with a weak D call TRBD1 (6 bases). Trimming took off 6 bases at V and 1 base at J, with 10 bases between the two ends. Germline CDR1 reads MNHNS; CDR2 reads SASEGT. The CDR3 consists of 13 residues. DNA of the CDR3: TGTGCCAGCAGACGAACAGGGTCCTACGAGCAGTACTTC. It codes for CASRRTGSYEQYF.

This clone is medium-sized (0.01 to 0.1%) in the sample. The rearrangement uses TRBV5-1 and TRBJ1-1; 8 nucleotides line up with TRBD1. Germline CDR1 reads SGHRS; CDR2 reads YFSETQ. V lost 0 bases and J lost 4; bases outside the gene matches: 5. The CDR3 has 15 residues. The CDR3 protein is CASSLGQGSVTEAFF. For the CDR3, the DNA is TGCGCCAGCAGCTTGGGACAGGGGTCGGTCACTGAAGCTTTCTTT.

CDR3 region: CASSTTGRKNTEAFF. CDR3 nucleotide sequence: TGTGCCAGCAGTACTACGGGACGGAAGAACACTGAAGCTTTCTTT. The genes are TRBV6-1 and TRBJ1-1, with D possibly TRBD1 on 5 matching bases. The V gene lost 5 bases and the J gene lost 1 base, with 14 bases spanning the gap. Looked up from germline, CDR1 is MNHNS and CDR2 is SASEGT. The CDR3 has 15 amino acids.

J is TRBJ2-7 and V is TRBV23-1; 12 nucleotides align to TRBD1. TRBV23-1 is an open reading frame whose function is uncertain. J was trimmed by 2 bases and V by 3 bases; bases with no gene match: 17. This CDR3 contains 20 residues. The CDR3 loop is CASSQYPGTGGWEIPYEQYF. For the CDR3, the DNA is TGCGCCAGCAGTCAGTACCCCGGGACAGGGGGCTGGGAGATCCCCTACGAGCAGTACTTC.

This clone was counted a single time. The rearrangement uses TRBV6-4 and TRBJ2-6, with D perhaps matching TRBD1 (5 bases). The CDR3 loop spans 17 amino acids. From germline, CDR1 is MRHNA and CDR2 SNTAGT. V was cut by 4 bases and J by 0 bases, with 13 bases left in between. CDR3 sequence reads: CASSGGVASSGANVLTF. The CDR3 DNA sequence: TGTGCCAGCAGTGGGGGCGTCGCGAGCTCTGGGGCCAACGTCCTGACTTTC.

The gene calls are TRBV9 and TRBJ1-3, with a weak D call TRBD1 (6 bases). This CDR3 contains 15 residues. Trimming cost V 5 bases and J 0 bases, with 12 bases left between them. The germline CDR1 and CDR2 sequences are SGDLS and YYNGEE. CDR3 sequence reads: CASSSTGSSGNTIYF. DNA of the CDR3: TGTGCCAGCAGTTCCACAGGGTCCTCTGGAAACACCATATATTTT.

This clone was detected a few times. V usage is TRBV5-3 and J usage is TRBJ2-1; D is unclear. TRBV5-3 is marked as an open reading frame, function uncertain. Trimming removed 0 bases from V and 0 bases from J, with 10 bases in between. CDR3 length equals 16 residues. The DNA for the CDR3 is TGTGCCAGAAGCTTGGCCCGGAGACCCTCCTACAATGAGCAGTTCTTC. This encodes CARSLARRPSYNEQFF.

The chain combines TRBV19 with TRBJ2-7; 10 bases are a match to TRBD1. CDR1 and CDR2 (germline): LNHDA, SQIVND (reference sequence). V gave up 4 bases and J gave up 4 bases; unmatched junction bases: 16. CDR3 size: 18 residues. CDR3 amino acids: CASSTLLRDRGHPYEQYF. The DNA of the CDR3 is TGTGCCAGTAGTACCCTTCTCCGGGACAGGGGACACCCATACGAGCAGTACTTC.

Points on this clone: The sample carries other DNA sequences with the same CDR3. The V and J genes are TRBV2 and TRBJ1-5; tentative D call: TRBD1 (5 bases). V lost 1 base to trimming and J lost 7 bases, with 17 bases between them. The CDR3 is made up of 16 amino acids. Germline assignment: CDR1 SNHLY and CDR2 FYNNEI. CDR3 in DNA: TGTGCCAGCAGTGAAGTTCGGGGGGTGGGTGGGCAGCCCCAGCATTTT. It encodes CASSEVRGVGGQPQHF.

This clone was found once. The V call is TRBV7-3, the J call TRBJ2-1, with 8 bases aligning to TRBD2. CDR1 is SGHTA, CDR2 FQGTGA, per germline. Trimming cost V 5 bases and J 5 bases; bases outside gene matches: 8. This CDR3 has 15 residues. The CDR3 coding sequence is TGTGCCAGCAGCGTTAGCGGGGCGCGACACAATGAGCAGTTCTTC. Its translation: CASSVSGARHNEQFF.

The chain employs TRBV29-1 and TRBJ2-5; no clear D. Trimming took 4 bases from V and 4 from J, leaving 10 bases between them. The CDR3 is 12 amino acids. Per the germline V gene, CDR1 is SQVTM and CDR2 is ANQGSEA. The CDR3 protein is CSVVLGSETQYF. CDR3 coding DNA: TGCAGCGTTGTCTTAGGGTCAGAGACCCAGTACTTC.

Turning to this clone: The same CDR3 also results from other DNA sequences found in this sample. The chain recombines TRBV7-9 with TRBJ1-2; D is ambiguous. V gave up 5 bases and J gave up 4 bases, with 11 bases separating them. The germline CDR1 and CDR2 sequences are SEHNR and FQNEAQ (reference sequence). This CDR3 has 13 amino acids. The CDR3 DNA sequence: TGTGCCAGCAGCCCCACAGCACCCTATGGCTACACCTTC. Encoded protein: CASSPTAPYGYTF.

V gene TRBV7-3 combines with J gene TRBJ2-3, with D possibly being TRBD2 (6 bases). Germline CDR1 is SGHTA and CDR2 is FQGTGA. This CDR3 region has 15 residues. The V gene lost 5 bases and the J gene lost 2 bases, with 14 bases spanning the gap. CDR3 bases: TGTGCCAGCAGCCCTTCCGGGAGCCACACAGATACGCAGTATTTT. Its protein product is CASSPSGSHTDTQYF.

The DNA for the CDR3 is TGTGCCAGCAGTTACTCGGGGGTGCAAGAGACCCAGTACTTC. Amino acids: CASSYSGVQETQYF. V gene TRBV6-5 combines with J gene TRBJ2-5, with D possibly being TRBD1 or TRBD2 (5 bases each). The CDR3 is 14 amino acids. With 0 bases removed from V and 2 bases from J, the gap between germline ends came to 7 bases. In germline, CDR1 is MNHEY, CDR2 SVGAGI.

This clone ranks as medium-sized. The CDR3 DNA reads TGTGCCAGCAGCAAAGTTGACACTGAAGCTTTCTTT. The encoded protein is CASSKVDTEAFF. The chain joins TRBV21-1 to TRBJ1-1. TRBV21-1 is marked as a pseudogene. The CDR3 totals 12 residues.

V is TRBV11-3 and J is TRBJ2-7, with unresolved D. V was pared by 0 bases and J by 1 base, with 4 bases between. This CDR3 is 13 amino acids long. Germline V gives CDR1 SGHNT, CDR2 YENEEA. The CDR3 spells CASSLEGSYEQYF. CDR3 DNA: TGTGCCAGCAGCTTAGAAGGTTCCTACGAGCAGTACTTC.

This rearrangement joins TRBV27 to TRBJ1-3; D possibly corresponds to TRBD1 (5 bases). The CDR3 is made up of 15 amino acids. Looked up from germline, CDR1 is MNHEY and CDR2 is SMNVEV (reference sequence). V gave up 7 bases and J gave up 4 bases, with 17 bases separating them. The CDR3 coding sequence is TGTGCCAGCACGCTCCGTCCCGGGGCAGGAAACACCATATATTTT. Translation gives CASTLRPGAGNTIYF.

The table lists this clone with a count of one. The chain employs TRBV18 and TRBJ2-2; 7 nucleotides line up with TRBD1. The CDR3 has 15 amino acids. V lost 3 bases and J lost 2; bases outside the gene matches: 3. CDR1 KGHSH and CDR2 LQKENI come from the germline V gene. This CDR3 is CASSPGQINTGELFF. In DNA form, the CDR3 reads TGTGCCAGCTCACCGGGACAGATAAACACCGGGGAGCTGTTTTTT. Filled out from reference TRBV18 and TRBJ2-2, the complete variable domain reads NAGVMQNPRHLVRRRGQEARLRCSPMKGHSHVYWYRQLPEEGLKFMVYLQKENIIDESGMPKERFSAEFPKEGPSILRIQQVVRGDSAAYFCASSPGQINTGELFFGEGSRLTVL.

The chain joins TRBV15 to TRBJ1-1; 10 bases are shared with TRBD1. The CDR3 runs 14 residues. CDR1 and CDR2 (germline): LNHNV, YYDKDF (reference sequence). V shed 8 bases, J shed 5 bases, and the junction held 8 bases outside the gene matches. The CDR3 spells CATGDRGDRTEAFF. Written as DNA, the CDR3 is TGTGCCACCGGGGACAGGGGAGATCGGACTGAAGCTTTCTTT.

The J gene is TRBJ1-4, the V gene TRBV2, with D perhaps TRBD1 (5 bases). V lost 1 base, J lost 8 bases, and 8 bases lay in between. This CDR3 region has 13 residues. Per germline, CDR1 SNHLY and CDR2 FYNNEI. CDR3 loop: CASSEGGGEKLFF. DNA for the CDR3: TGTGCCAGCAGTGAAGGGGGCGGAGAAAAACTGTTTTTT.

The chain links TRBV28 to TRBJ1-6; D remains unclear. The CDR3 has 16 amino acids. The V and J ends lost 3 bases and 4 bases respectively, with 13 bases between them. Looked up from germline, CDR1 is MDHEN and CDR2 is SYDVKM. Written as DNA, the CDR3 is TGTGCCAGCAGTTTTGACCGGGGAGTATATAATTCACCCCTCCACTTT. Residues: CASSFDRGVYNSPLHF. Full variable domain (missing parts from reference TRBV28 and TRBJ1-6): DVKVTQSSRYLVKRTGEKVFLECVQDMDHENMFWYRQDPGLGLRLIYFSYDVKMKEKGDIPEGYSVSREKKERFSLILESASTNQTSMYLCASSFDRGVYNSPLHFGNGTRLTVT.